These 12 T cell receptor beta chains were sequenced from one sample in a study of quantifying T cell responses using KT2 cells. Study in general: Reverse transcription used primers in the TCR alpha and beta constant regions.

A single-stranded UMI oligo with SP2 sequence was ligated to cDNA 3' ends. An equimolar mix of RC1.1 and RC1.2 primed the beta chain across TRBC1 and TRBC2. TCRdb reprocessed the UMI-ligation and nested PCR reads via MiXCR and lists one record per CDR3 protein. The sample shows around 35,000 distinct CDR3 sequences, approximately 10% of them seen only once. Material for sequencing was PBMCs spiked with cells of the T cell clone KT2. These receptors were obtained from a human donor.

The table lists this clonotype with many counts. The chain recombines TRBV12-3 or TRBV12-4 with TRBJ2-1; TRBD1 aligns across 10 bases. The CDR3 extends over 15 amino acids. After removal of 3 bases from V and 6 bases from J, the junction contained 5 bases not matched to a gene. CDR3 coding DNA: TGTGCCAGCAGTTTCGGGACAGGGGTCAGCAATGAGCAGTTCTTC. Amino acids: CASSFGTGVSNEQFF.

By share, this clonotype counts as medium-sized. The chain joins TRBV30 to TRBJ2-7; D ambiguous. Trimming stripped 3 bases from V and 5 bases from J, with 14 bases between. CDR1 and CDR2 (germline): GTSNPN, SVGIG (reference sequence). CDR3 length: 13 amino acids. CDR3: CAWSRPPSHEQYF. The CDR3 nucleotides read TGTGCCTGGAGCCGTCCTCCCTCGCACGAGCAGTACTTC.

This clonotype was counted many times. V and J are TRBV24-1 and TRBJ2-7, with D perhaps assigned TRBD1 or TRBD2 (6 bases each). The CDR3 length is 14 residues. Germline CDR1 and CDR2: KGHDR and SFDVKD. Trimming took 4 bases from V and 8 from J, leaving 17 bases between them. The chain's CDR3 is CATSDSGRGLQQYF. DNA for the CDR3: TGTGCCACCAGTGACTCTGGACGGGGGCTACAGCAGTACTTC.

The table lists this clonotype with many counts. The genes are TRBV20-1 and TRBJ1-6; possible D gene TRBD1, 6 bases. V shed 3 bases and J shed 1 base, with 7 bases lying between them. The germline gives CDR1 DFQATT, CDR2 SNEGSKA (reference sequence). The CDR3 totals 14 residues. The CDR3 reads CSARGTSYNSPLHF. As DNA, the CDR3 is TGCAGTGCTAGGGGGACATCCTATAATTCACCCCTCCACTTT.

Written as DNA, the CDR3 is TGTGCCAGCAGCCAAGGAAGGACTAGCAAGGAGACCCAGTACTTC. Translated: CASSQGRTSKETQYF. This chain links TRBV3-1 with TRBJ2-5, with TRBD2 identical over 8 bases. The CDR3 has 15 amino acids. Germline lookup yields CDR1 LGHDT and CDR2 YNNKEL (reference sequence). V was clipped by 1 base and J by 5 bases; unmatched bases: 6.

This clonotype was detected a few times. The chain has TRBV4-1 and TRBJ2-1; 10 bases map to TRBD1. The CDR3 is made up of 17 amino acids. V lost 4 bases, J lost 1 base, and 7 bases stayed unmatched. The germline CDR1 and CDR2 sequences are MGHRA and YSYEKL. Here the CDR3 DNA reads TGCGCCAGCAGCCGAGGTCGGACAGGGGGATCCTACAATGAGCAGTTCTTC. This encodes CASSRGRTGGSYNEQFF.

The chain recombines TRBV30 with TRBJ2-1, with D perhaps being TRBD1 or TRBD2 (5 bases each). Trimming shortened V by 0 bases and J by 7 bases, and 22 bases separated the two germline ends. The CDR3 is 17 residues long. The germline gives CDR1 GTSNPN, CDR2 SVGIG (reference sequence). DNA for the CDR3: TGTGCCTGGAGTGTAAGTCGTAGGTGGGGACCGGAGAATGAGCAGTTCTTC. Amino acid sequence: CAWSVSRRWGPENEQFF.

The rearrangement uses TRBV7-9 and TRBJ1-1, with D unclear. CDR3 length: 13 residues. V lost 6 bases and J 10 bases, leaving 18 bases between the germline ends. Germline assignment: CDR1 SEHNR and CDR2 FQNEAQ (reference sequence). CDR3 residues: CASRGGPNDGAFF. In DNA, the CDR3 is TGTGCCAGCAGGGGAGGACCGAATGATGGAGCTTTCTTT.

This clonotype was counted many times. This chain links TRBV6-2 or TRBV6-3 with TRBJ2-7; 7 positions agree with TRBD1. There are 13 residues in the CDR3. Per germline, CDR1 MNHEY and CDR2 SVGEGT. Trimming took 6 bases from V and 6 from J; bases not matched to a gene: 8. This CDR3 is CASRDPTGVEQYF. The CDR3 DNA follows: TGTGCCAGCAGAGACCCAACAGGGGTCGAGCAGTACTTC.

This chain links TRBV12-3 or TRBV12-4 with TRBJ2-7, with 8 bases lining up with TRBD2. The CDR3 sequence is 14 residues long. V lost 6 bases and J lost 1; bases outside the gene matches: 5. The CDR3 nucleotides read TGTGCCAGCAGCCGGGGGGGGGATTCCTACGAGCAGTACTTC. This translates into CASSRGGDSYEQYF.

The chain joins TRBV4-3 to TRBJ2-7; 8 positions match TRBD1. J lost 3 bases, V lost 4 bases, and 14 bases had no gene match. The CDR3 sequence is 17 residues long. Germline lookup yields CDR1 LGHNA and CDR2 YSLEER. For the CDR3, the DNA is TGCGCCAGCAGCCGCTCCATTGGACAGGGAGTGGGCTACGAGCAGTACTTC. It specifies CASSRSIGQGVGYEQYF.

This clonotype was seen repeatedly, ten times or more. V usage is TRBV20-1 and J usage is TRBJ1-5, with 7 bases matching TRBD1. The J segment lost 5 bases and the V segment lost 5 bases, leaving 15 bases of the junction unmatched. In germline, CDR1 is DFQATT, CDR2 SNEGSKA (reference sequence). There are 16 residues in the CDR3. In DNA form, the CDR3 reads TGCAGTGCTCAAGATGCTAGGACAGGAGGCGATCAGCCCCAGCATTTT. This codes for CSAQDARTGGDQPQHF.